The 31 T cell receptor beta chains reported below all come from one sample, sequenced in a study of a mutant IDH1 vaccine in newly diagnosed glioma. Profiling relied on immunoSEQ multiplex PCR, and the TCRdb table lists in-frame clones only, not all of them. This table has 45,000 or so clones, 81% appearing once. For these TCRs, the target antigens are not known. Time point noted: week 35, safety follow-up. The study gave 300 ug of mutant IDH1 20-mer peptide per vaccine dose, with topical imiquimod. The sample was PBMCs, taken from a glioma patient whose treatment included an IDH1 peptide vaccine. These receptors all come from a woman in her thirties or forties with glioma. Some clones in this sample may be carry-over from other donors' samples.

This clone was recorded only once. The J gene is TRBJ1-2, the V gene TRBV2; D ambiguous. There are 15 residues in the CDR3. Germline CDR1 reads SNHLY; CDR2 reads FYNNEI. V shed 2 bases and J shed 4 bases, with 14 bases lying between them. The CDR3 DNA reads as TGTGCCAGCAGTGAATTGGACGGGAACCTCTATGGCTACACCTTC. It specifies CASSELDGNLYGYTF.

The chain is built from TRBV4-3 and TRBJ2-3, with 11 bases that match TRBD1. Germline V gives CDR1 LGHNA, CDR2 YSLEER. The J segment lost 4 bases and the V segment lost 1 base, leaving 1 base of the junction unmatched. This CDR3 has 15 amino acids. CDR3 protein: CASSQGGQGADTQYF. The CDR3, as DNA: TGCGCCAGCAGCCAAGGGGGACAGGGGGCAGATACGCAGTATTTT.

This rearrangement joins TRBV18 to TRBJ2-5; D is unclear. Germline CDR1 and CDR2: KGHSH and LQKENI. Trimming took off 6 bases at V and 3 bases at J, with 8 bases between the two ends. The CDR3 consists of 12 residues. The CDR3: CASSAVEETQYF. CDR3 coding DNA: TGTGCCAGCTCCGCGGTTGAAGAGACCCAGTACTTC. Full variable domain (rest looked up from reference TRBV18 and TRBJ2-5): NAGVMQNPRHLVRRRGQEARLRCSPMKGHSHVYWYRQLPEEGLKFMVYLQKENIIDESGMPKERFSAEFPKEGPSILRIQQVVRGDSAAYFCASSAVEETQYFGPGTRLLVL.

The chain combines TRBV28 with TRBJ1-4; D is uncertain. The CDR3 is 13 amino acids. V was clipped by 11 bases and J by 4 bases, with 14 bases between them. Germline assignment: CDR1 MDHEN and CDR2 SYDVKM. The chain's CDR3 is CAVKGGLNEKLFF. Written as DNA, the CDR3 is TGTGCCGTCAAAGGAGGGCTTAATGAAAAACTGTTTTTT.

The chain couples TRBV5-5 to TRBJ1-2, with D perhaps matching TRBD1 (5 bases). Looked up from germline, CDR1 is SGHKS and CDR2 is YYEKEE (reference sequence). The CDR3 is 14 amino acids. The ends were cut back, 6 bases at V and 7 bases at J, with 19 bases in the middle. CDR3 in DNA: TGTGCCAGCACCCGGGACGCAAGCGGGTTTGGCTACACCTTC. Translation: CASTRDASGFGYTF.

The chain recombines TRBV28 with TRBJ2-7; D gene unclear. CDR3 size: 13 residues. Germline V gene lookup returns CDR1 MDHEN and CDR2 SYDVKM. V was clipped by 6 bases and J by 2 bases, with 11 bases between them. CDR3 sequence reads: CASRVGDPYEQYF. CDR3 coding DNA: TGTGCCAGCAGGGTAGGCGATCCCTACGAGCAGTACTTC.

The V call is TRBV6-5, the J call TRBJ2-7; D remains unclear. V lost 6 bases, J lost 3 bases, and 15 bases lay in between. Looked up from germline, CDR1 is MNHEY and CDR2 is SVGAGI. CDR3 length equals 14 residues. The DNA of the CDR3 is TGTGCCAGCAGGCTATCCGGATTAGGCTACGAGCAGTACTTC. Encoded protein: CASRLSGLGYEQYF.

The chain employs TRBV9 and TRBJ2-7, with 7 bases lining up with TRBD2. CDR3 length equals 14 residues. Germline CDR1 and CDR2: SGDLS and YYNGEE. With 3 bases clipped from V and 6 bases from J, the junction kept 9 bases outside the gene matches. In nucleotides, the CDR3 is TGTGCCAGCAGCGAGAGCGGACTAGTCTCCGAGCAGTACTTC. Translation gives CASSESGLVSEQYF.

This clone showed up just a few times. The V gene is TRBV7-9, the J gene TRBJ2-2, with D tentatively TRBD1 or TRBD2 (5 bases each). The CDR3 has 19 amino acids. Deletions cut 4 bases from V and 3 bases from J, with 24 bases between. Germline CDR1 and CDR2: SEHNR and FQNEAQ (reference sequence). The CDR3 spells CASSSTGPRLGPDTGELFF. The CDR3 DNA reads TGTGCCAGCAGCTCGACGGGACCGAGGCTGGGACCGGACACCGGGGAGCTGTTTTTT.

The rearrangement uses TRBV27 and TRBJ1-1; D possibly corresponds to TRBD1 (5 bases). V lost 2 bases and J lost 1, with 5 bases in between. CDR1 is MNHEY, CDR2 SMNVEV, per germline (reference sequence). This CDR3 has 13 amino acids. This CDR3 reads CASSLDRNTEAFF. In DNA, the CDR3 is TGTGCCAGCAGTTTAGACAGGAACACTGAAGCTTTCTTT.

The rearrangement joins TRBV7-8 to TRBJ2-3; D unclear. Germline V lookup: CDR1 SGHVS, CDR2 FQNEAQ. The CDR3 runs 14 residues. Trimming shortened V by 5 bases and J by 0 bases, and 9 bases separated the two germline ends. The CDR3 DNA follows: TGTGCCAGCAGCATCTCGAGGAGCACAGATACGCAGTATTTT. Its protein product is CASSISRSTDTQYF.

The chain recombines TRBV7-6 with TRBJ2-7; D is possibly TRBD2 (6 bases). Germline loops: CDR1 SGHVS, CDR2 FNYEAQ. This CDR3 contains 13 residues. With 1 base removed from V and 11 bases from J, the gap between germline ends came to 15 bases. CDR3: CASSLEGGTTKYF. The CDR3, as DNA: TGTGCCAGCAGCTTAGAGGGCGGGACCACTAAGTACTTC.

The rearrangement uses TRBV4-1 and TRBJ2-7; 9 bases line up with TRBD1. The CDR3 spans 15 residues. V gave up 3 bases and J gave up 4 bases; unmatched junction bases: 7. Germline V gene data show CDR1 as MGHRA and CDR2 as YSYEKL. The DNA for the CDR3 is TGCGCCAGCAGCCAGTTACAGGGGGCGCGGTACGAGCAGTACTTC. This codes for CASSQLQGARYEQYF.

This chain links TRBV9 with TRBJ2-5; D possibly corresponds to TRBD1 (5 bases). Germline lookup yields CDR1 SGDLS and CDR2 YYNGEE. Trimming removed 0 bases from V and 2 bases from J, with 14 bases in between. The CDR3 has 16 amino acids. The CDR3 region has the DNA TGTGCCAGCAGCGTAGCGCCCAGGGCTTTACAAGAGACCCAGTACTTC. Translated: CASSVAPRALQETQYF.

The rearrangement links TRBV9 to TRBJ1-2; D ambiguous. The germline gives CDR1 SGDLS, CDR2 YYNGEE. Between the trimmed V and J ends, which lost 4 bases and 2 bases, there was a span of 18 bases. This CDR3 comprises 16 residues. In DNA, the CDR3 is TGTGCCAGCAGCCCTACAAGGCAGGCCCCCAACTATGGCTACACCTTC. Protein sequence: CASSPTRQAPNYGYTF. Variable domain in full (rest from reference TRBV9 and TRBJ1-2): DSGVTQTPKHLITATGQRVTLRCSPRSGDLSVYWYQQSLDQGLQFLIQYYNGEERAKGNILERFSAQQFPDLHSELNLSSLELGDSALYFCASSPTRQAPNYGYTFGSGTRLTVV.

The chain recombines TRBV9 with TRBJ1-1, with D possibly matching TRBD1 (6 bases). The V gene lost 3 bases and the J gene lost 6 bases, with 12 bases spanning the gap. This CDR3 region has 13 residues. From germline, CDR1 is SGDLS and CDR2 YYNGEE. The CDR3 DNA follows: TGTGCCAGCAGCGGAGGGGGAATCCCTGAAGCTTTCTTT. It is translated as CASSGGGIPEAFF.

The rearrangement joins TRBV4-3 to TRBJ2-3, with D possibly matching TRBD1 (5 bases). Germline V gene sequence: CDR1 LGHNA, CDR2 YSLEER. This CDR3 region has 14 residues. V dropped 0 bases and J dropped 4 bases, with 8 bases sitting between them. The CDR3 DNA follows: TGCGCCAGCAGCCAAGATTTAGGGGCAGATACGCAGTATTTT. Translation: CASSQDLGADTQYF.

V usage is TRBV7-8 and J usage is TRBJ2-1, with a weak D call TRBD1 (5 bases). CDR1 and CDR2 from the germline V gene are SGHVS and FQNEAQ. CDR3 length: 15 amino acids. V was clipped by 0 bases and J by 5 bases, with 11 bases between them. For the CDR3, the DNA is TGTGCCAGCAGCTTAGCGGGCAGGGTCCACAATGAGCAGTTCTTC. Its translation is CASSLAGRVHNEQFF.

This clone was seen just once. The rearrangement uses TRBV28 and TRBJ2-7; maybe TRBD2 (6 bases). The CDR3 totals 13 residues. Trimming took 8 bases from V and 8 from J, leaving 19 bases between them. Germline CDR1 reads MDHEN; CDR2 reads SYDVKM. DNA of the CDR3: TGTGCCAGCTCCGAGGGGCTAGCGCTCAAGCAGTACTTC. Its protein product is CASSEGLALKQYF. Looking up the rest from reference TRBV28 and TRBJ2-7 gives the full variable domain: DVKVTQSSRYLVKRTGEKVFLECVQDMDHENMFWYRQDPGLGLRLIYFSYDVKMKEKGDIPEGYSVSREKKERFSLILESASTNQTSMYLCASSEGLALKQYFGPGTRLTVT.

V and J are TRBV6-5 and TRBJ2-5; 9 nucleotides match TRBD2. Germline assignment: CDR1 MNHEY and CDR2 SVGAGI. V gave up 2 bases and J gave up 4 bases; unmatched junction bases: 8. This CDR3 contains 16 residues. Here the CDR3 reads CASSYGVAGVGETQYF. As DNA, the CDR3 is TGTGCCAGCAGTTACGGGGTAGCGGGAGTTGGAGAGACCCAGTACTTC.

The V gene is TRBV6-5, the J gene TRBJ1-2, with D possibly being TRBD1 (6 bases). This CDR3 comprises 14 residues. Germline CDR1 is MNHEY and CDR2 is SVGAGI. V was shortened by 2 bases and J by 4 bases, with 11 bases between the two germline ends. CDR3 coding DNA: TGTGCCAGCAGTTACCGCGGAGGGGGCTATGGCTACACCTTC. This sequence encodes CASSYRGGGYGYTF.

This clone showed up just once. The rearrangement uses TRBV15 and TRBJ2-5; D gene ambiguous. Germline V CDR1 and CDR2: LNHNV, YYDKDF (reference sequence). V gave up 0 bases and J gave up 7 bases, with 12 bases separating them. This CDR3 region has 14 residues. The CDR3 DNA is TGTGCCACCAGCAGAGACGCGTCCATAGGGACCCAGTACTTC. Translating it yields CATSRDASIGTQYF. Based on the CDR3 plus reference TRBV15 and TRBJ2-5, the full variable domain is DAMVIQNPRYQVTQFGKPVTLSCSQTLNHNVMYWYQQKSSQAPKLLFHYYDKDFNNEADTPDNFQSRRPNTSFCFLDIRSPGLGDTAMYLCATSRDASIGTQYFGPGTRLLVL.

This chain links TRBV25-1 with TRBJ2-7, with 10 nucleotides matching TRBD1. The CDR3 is 14 residues long. Germline CDR1 reads MGHDK; CDR2 reads SYGVNS. With 2 bases clipped from V and 5 bases from J, the junction kept 3 bases outside the gene matches. CDR3 DNA: TGTGCCAGCAGTGAAATCGGGACAGGGGACGAGCAGTACTTC. It specifies CASSEIGTGDEQYF.

V and J are TRBV6-6 and TRBJ2-7; D gene unclear. V lost 3 bases and J lost 3, with 6 bases in between. The germline V gene encodes CDR1 MNHNY and CDR2 SVGAGI (reference sequence). This CDR3 contains 12 residues. CDR3 in amino acids: CASSYRGYEQYF. CDR3 nucleotides: TGTGCCAGCAGTTATAGAGGCTACGAGCAGTACTTC.

The rearrangement joins TRBV10-3 to TRBJ1-1, with a possible D match to TRBD1 (6 bases). The length of the CDR3 is 16 residues. CDR1 and CDR2 (germline): ENHRY, SYGVKD. With 0 bases removed from V and 4 bases from J, the gap between germline ends came to 15 bases. The CDR3 reads CAISESQGPRVTEAFF. In DNA, the CDR3 is TGTGCCATCAGTGAGTCGCAGGGGCCTCGGGTCACTGAAGCTTTCTTT.

The V call is TRBV2, the J call TRBJ1-5, with D perhaps TRBD1 (5 bases). CDR3 length: 14 residues. CDR1 and CDR2 from the germline V gene are SNHLY and FYNNEI. V lost 1 base and J lost 6, with 10 bases in between. The CDR3 DNA sequence: TGTGCCAGCAGTGAAGTCAGGGCGTTTCAGCCCCAGCATTTT. This codes for CASSEVRAFQPQHF. The whole variable domain, filled in from reference TRBV2 and TRBJ1-5, reads EPEVTQTPSHQVTQMGQEVILRCVPISNHLYFYWYRQILGQKVEFLVSFYNNEISEKSEIFDDQFSVERPDGSNFTLKIRSTKLEDSAMYFCASSEVRAFQPQHFGDGTRLSIL.

The V call is TRBV27, the J call TRBJ1-5; 8 bases fit TRBD1. The CDR3 is 14 residues long. The trim removed 5 bases at V and 5 bases at J, leaving 5 bases unmatched. Germline assignment: CDR1 MNHEY and CDR2 SMNVEV (reference sequence). Written as DNA, the CDR3 is TGTGCCAGCAGTACCGGGACAGGATATCAGCCCCAGCATTTT. Translating gives CASSTGTGYQPQHF.

This clone was observed once. J is TRBJ1-5 and V is TRBV5-6; 9 nucleotides match TRBD1. With 4 bases clipped from V and 4 bases from J, the junction kept 15 bases outside the gene matches. The CDR3 runs to 18 residues. Germline V gene data show CDR1 as SGHDT and CDR2 as YYEEEE. The CDR3 nucleotides read TGTGCCAGCAGCGCCGGGACAGGGACGAGTTGGCCAAATCAGCCCCAGCATTTT. Protein: CASSAGTGTSWPNQPQHF.

The V and J genes are TRBV7-8 and TRBJ1-1; 7 bases are shared with TRBD1. The CDR3 consists of 15 residues. CDR1 and CDR2 (germline): SGHVS, FQNEAQ. V lost 5 bases and J lost 1; bases outside the gene matches: 7. The CDR3 nucleotides read TGTGCCAGCAGCCAGGCCAGGGGGAAGAACACTGAAGCTTTCTTT. It encodes CASSQARGKNTEAFF.

The chain links TRBV5-1 to TRBJ2-1; TRBD1 might be the D (5 bases). CDR3 length: 15 amino acids. Germline V gives CDR1 SGHRS, CDR2 YFSETQ. V lost 1 base and J 2 bases, leaving 10 bases between the germline ends. The CDR3 protein is CASSLRDSTYNEQFF. The CDR3 bases are TGCGCCAGCAGCTTGCGCGACAGTACCTACAATGAGCAGTTCTTC.

This clone was found a few times. The V gene is TRBV9, the J gene TRBJ1-2; 8 bases map to TRBD1. The CDR3 has 14 amino acids. Unmatched junction bases numbered 10, after V lost 2 bases and J lost 10 bases. Germline assignment: CDR1 SGDLS and CDR2 YYNGEE. CDR3 loop: CASSVVTGGWFYTF. CDR3 bases: TGTGCCAGCAGCGTGGTAACAGGGGGGTGGTTCTACACCTTC.